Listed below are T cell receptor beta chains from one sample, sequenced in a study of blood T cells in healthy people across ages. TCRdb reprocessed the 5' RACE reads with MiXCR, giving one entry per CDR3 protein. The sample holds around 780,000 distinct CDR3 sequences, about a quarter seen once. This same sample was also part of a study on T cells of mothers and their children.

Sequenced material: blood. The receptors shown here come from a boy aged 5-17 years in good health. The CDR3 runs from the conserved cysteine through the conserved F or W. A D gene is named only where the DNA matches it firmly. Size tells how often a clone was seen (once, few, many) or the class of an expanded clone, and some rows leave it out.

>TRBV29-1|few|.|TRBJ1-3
TGCAGCGTTGGGGACGGCGCTCTACGAAACACCATATATTTT
CSVGDGALRNTIYF
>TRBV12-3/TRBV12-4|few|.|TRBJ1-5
TGTGCCAGCAGCTCGGAAAGGAATCAGCCCCAGCATTTT
CASSSERNQPQHF
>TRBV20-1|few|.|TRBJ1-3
TGCAGTGCTGGGGGGCATCTCTCTGGAAACACCATATATTTT
CSAGGHLSGNTIYF
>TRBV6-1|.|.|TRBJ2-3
TGTGCCAGCACTAAGGGGGGAGCGGACCTGACAGATACGCAGTATTTT
CASTKGGADLTDTQYF
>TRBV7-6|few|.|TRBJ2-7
TGTGCCAGCAGCTCCTACAGGTCGAGGGGGATCGAGCAGTACTTC
CASSSYRSRGIEQYF
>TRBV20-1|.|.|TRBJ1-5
TGCAGTGCTAGGGTCAGGGTTAATCAGCCCCAGCATTTT
CSARVRVNQPQHF
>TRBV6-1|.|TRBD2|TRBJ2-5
TGTGCCAGCAGTGACACCAGAGCGGGGGGGCTCAAAGAGACCCAGTACTTC
CASSDTRAGGLKETQYF
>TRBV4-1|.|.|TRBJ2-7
TGCGCCAGCACGAAAGACCCGGACGGTTCCTACGAGCAGTACTTC
CASTKDPDGSYEQYF
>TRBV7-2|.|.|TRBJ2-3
TGTGCCAGCAGCCACAGAGGGAGGCAGGCAGATACGCAGTATTTT
CASSHRGRQADTQYF
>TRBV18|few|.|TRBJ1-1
TGTGCCAGCTCTCCGGGGGGAGGGGACGGCACTGAAGCTTTCTTT
CASSPGGGDGTEAFF
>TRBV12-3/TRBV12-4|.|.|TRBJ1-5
TGTGCCAGCAGTTGGCACCGGGACCCTCCACAACTTTATAGCAATCAGCCCCAGCATTTT
CASSWHRDPPQLYSNQPQHF
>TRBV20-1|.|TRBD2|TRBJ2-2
TGCAGTGCCCCTAGCGGGGGATTACCGAACACCGGGGAGCTGTTTTTT
CSAPSGGLPNTGELFF
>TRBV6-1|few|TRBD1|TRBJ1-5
TGTGCCAGCAACCGGGGGAGGGGGCGGAACAATCAGCCCCAGCATTTT
CASNRGRGRNNQPQHF
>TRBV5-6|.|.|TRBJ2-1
TGTGCCAGCCGTGCAGTAGGGAAGAACAATGAGCAGTTCTTC
CASRAVGKNNEQFF
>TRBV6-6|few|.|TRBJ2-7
TGTGCCAGCAGTTACTCGAGTCGCAGGGATGGCGAGCAGTACTTC
CASSYSSRRDGEQYF
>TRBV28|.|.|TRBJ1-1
TGTGCCAGCAGTACGCCGACAGTGAACACTGAAGCTTTCTTT
CASSTPTVNTEAFF
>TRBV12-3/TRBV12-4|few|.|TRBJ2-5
TGTGCCAGCAGTATCCGGGACGGACAAGAGACCCAGTACTTC
CASSIRDGQETQYF
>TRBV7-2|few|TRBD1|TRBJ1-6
TGTGCCAGCAGCTACTCAGCCGGACAGGGGAATAATTCACCCCTCCACTTT
CASSYSAGQGNNSPLHF
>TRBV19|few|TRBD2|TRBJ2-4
TGTGCCAGTAGTGCACAGGCGGCGGGGGTAAACATTCAGTACTTC
CASSAQAAGVNIQYF
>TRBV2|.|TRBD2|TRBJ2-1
TGTGCCAGCAGGAGAGGCAGCGGGGGCTACAATGAGCAGTTCTTC
CASRRGSGGYNEQFF
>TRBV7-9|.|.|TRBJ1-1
TGTGCCAGCAGCTTACCGGGACAAACGAACACTGAAGCTTTCTTT
CASSLPGQTNTEAFF
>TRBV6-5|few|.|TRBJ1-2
TGTGCCAGCAGCCCGGACAGTCGATTCGGCTATGGCTACACCTTC
CASSPDSRFGYGYTF
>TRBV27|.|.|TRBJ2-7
TGTGCCAGCAGTTTACAGGGGATACCCTACGAGCAGTACTTC
CASSLQGIPYEQYF
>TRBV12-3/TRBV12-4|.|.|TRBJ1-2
TGTGCCAGCAGCCCGGACGGCTTCGGGGGCTACACCTTC
CASSPDGFGGYTF